This T cell receptor beta chain was obtained from a study of CD8 T cells in ankylosing spondylitis. TCRdb independently ran MiXCR on the 5' RACE reads; one entry per CDR3 protein. Altogether a few hundred thousand distinct CDR3 sequences are present, 20% being singletons, with the ten largest covering roughly 7.3%. Overall study results and limits: Reports say disease-linked clones showed up significantly more in matched ankylosing spondylitis synovial fluid. A TCR beta motif made of eight highly homologous variants seemed typical of ankylosing spondylitis blood.

At least ten counts were recorded for this clonotype. The antigen is not known. The clonotype originates from a male donor with ankylosing spondylitis or in good health (not recorded which). The material sequenced was blood, either unsorted or a sorted T cell fraction (not recorded which).

Written as DNA, the CDR3 is TGTGCCAGCAGGCAGTACCAAAATCAGCCCCAGCATTTT. This sequence encodes CASRQYQNQPQHF. This chain uses TRBV12-3 or TRBV12-4 with TRBJ1-5; D remains unclear. The CDR3 totals 13 residues. V was trimmed by 6 bases and J by 4 bases, leaving 10 bases between them.